This T cell receptor beta chain was sequenced for a study of T-cell memory formation after mild COVID-19. In the study overall: Clusters were largely donor specific. Findings of the study overall: Nothing confirmed that second-wave clones peaking on day 37 were specific for SARS-CoV-2. Those CD4+ clones that contracted were mainly in CM and EM (CD8+ ones in EMRA). Pre-infection memory carried some responding clones, suggesting that cross-reactive memory joined.

TCRdb re-called the 5' RACE reads with MiXCR, one entry per CDR3 protein. This sample has a few hundred thousand distinct CDR3 sequences, with roughly 15% found just once. The CDR3 runs to 16 residues. With 3 bases clipped from V and 16 bases from J, the junction kept 14 bases outside the gene matches. Germline V gene sequence: CDR1 SGHRS, CDR2 YFSETQ. In the case of this clonotype: The antigen remains undetermined.

The J gene is TRBJ2-1, the V gene TRBV5-1, with 15 bases matching TRBD2. The specimen sequenced was PBMCs or a T cell subset sorted from them (not recorded which). The sequence came from a man in his late teens or twenties who had mild COVID-19 (a few samples of this study predate the infection). Cell type and time point are not known. In DNA form, the CDR3 reads TGCGCCAGCAGCTCATCCGGGACTAGCGGGGGGACAGCTGGTTTCTTC. Protein sequence: CASSSSGTSGGTAGFF.